Sequencing of this T cell receptor (delta chain) was carried out in a study of γδ T cells in repeated Plasmodium falciparum infection (dated by TCRdb to the early 2020s). General notes on the study: The natural-infection arm enrolled Malian children exposed to intense seasonal malaria transmission, compared against age and gender matched Australian children. Samples were collected from controlled-infection subjects at baseline, immediately before selected infections, and 21 days after each infection. The gammadelta TCR repertoires from Mali were analysed in two ways: cross-sectionally during periods with no transmission, and longitudinally across episodes of acute febrile malaria. Four controlled human malaria infections were administered to five malaria-naive U.S. adults over 644 days by bites from P. falciparum NF54-infected Anopheles stephensi mosquitoes. The study examined how repeated Plasmodium falciparum infection shapes the human gammadelta T cell repertoire, using natural infection in Mali and controlled human malaria infection. General conclusions and limits of the study: A highly stable polyclonal repertoire over time and infection, with many inter-individual overlapping TCRgamma sequences, was shown by Vgamma9/Vdelta2+ TCR repertoires. In Vdelta2-negative gammadelta TCR repertoires, which were largely Vdelta1+, repeated controlled infections appeared to drive waves of new clonotype selection. Generalizability was limited because the Malian cohort came from a small rural village made up predominantly of one ethnic group. The controlled-infection cohort was small, limiting analysis of inter-individual variability in gammadelta T cell responses. Vdelta2-negative gammadelta TCR repertoires from Malian children appeared more clonally expanded, less diverse and less shared than those of Australian children.

The germline V gene supplies CDR1 TSWWSYY and CDR2 QGS. The CDR3 covers 19 residues, taking in both the cysteine and the phenylalanine. The retained sequence is limited to the CDR3, 57 bases, with the frame set at the first base. On this clone itself: This clone's antigen is unknown. A far larger clone lies a single base away; this is likely a read error.

The protocol used for the library was multiplex PCR. This sample was sequenced with an Illumina MiSeq. Each sorted gammadelta T cell sample was sequenced for both the TCR gamma (TRG) and TCR delta (TRD) chains. On the authors' methods: Clonotype tree plots, accumulated frequency of the top 20 clonotypes, diversity index (DI) and D75 metrics were included in the repertoire analyses. TCRdb reprocessed the public data with the CATT caller; entries with the same nucleotide sequence were combined afterwards. The V and J calls shown here were made by TCRdb, not taken from the authors' results. The table for this sample lists 75,000 to 95,000 delta-chain clones; roughly 0.9% of them were counted only once. The ten top clones hold just under 10% of the sample. Vgamma9/Vdelta2+ and Vdelta2-negative gammadelta T cell populations were flow-sorted from peripheral blood mononuclear cells for bulk TCR repertoire analysis.

The V gene was identified as TRDV1, while no J gene was called; the table's D gene call, TRDD3, was not cross checked with the DNA. Sample: gamma-delta T cells from blood. The receptor's source is a pool of human donors (malaria-infected and uninfected, not separated). The base sequence is TGTGCTCTTGGGGAATTCCGCCCTAGATGGGTTCGGTACACCGATAAGCTCATCTTT. It specifies CALGEFRPRWVRYTDKLIF.